This entry lists 27 T cell receptor beta chains sequenced from one sample in a study of T cells in localized non-small cell lung cancer. Assay used: immunoSEQ multiplex PCR; TCRdb lists only in-frame clones, some missing. The sample includes fewer than 100,000 clones, 80% of them seen just once. This specimen consisted of peripheral blood, obtained before any cancer treatment. Receptors were obtained from a female donor aged 60 or older with stage I lung adenocarcinoma.

The genes are TRBV5-1 and TRBJ2-7; no clear D gene. V lost 0 bases, J lost 0 bases, and 10 bases lay in between. The V gene's germline CDR1 is SGHRS and CDR2 YFSETQ. The CDR3 totals 15 residues. The CDR3 DNA is TGCGCCAGCAGCTTGGGCACCGCATCCTCCTACGAGCAGTACTTC. Its protein is CASSLGTASSYEQYF.

The chain links TRBV25-1 to TRBJ2-2; the D gene could be TRBD1 or TRBD2 (5 bases each). The CDR3 length is 15 residues. Germline CDR1 and CDR2: MGHDK and SYGVNS. V lost 3 bases and J lost 6, with 14 bases in between. The CDR3 loop is CASSESQGVAGELFF. CDR3 coding DNA: TGTGCCAGCAGTGAGTCCCAGGGAGTGGCCGGGGAGCTGTTTTTT.

CDR3 amino acids: CAWSEGQGTYNEQFF. CDR3 sequence (DNA): TGTGCCTGGAGCGAAGGGCAGGGTACCTACAATGAGCAGTTCTTC. The chain uses TRBV30 and TRBJ2-1, with a tentative D call TRBD1 (5 bases). Germline V gives CDR1 GTSNPN, CDR2 SVGIG (reference sequence). Trimming shortened V by 3 bases and J by 2 bases, and 14 bases separated the two germline ends. This CDR3 comprises 15 residues.

CDR3 sequence: CASSPREGLGTEAFF. The CDR3 DNA reads TGTGCCAGCAGCCCCCGGGAGGGGCTGGGCACTGAAGCTTTCTTT. This sequence joins TRBV9 and TRBJ1-1, with a weak D call TRBD1 (5 bases). V was pared by 4 bases and J by 4 bases, with 17 bases between. The CDR3 is 15 amino acids. Germline CDR1 SGDLS, CDR2 YYNGEE.

This chain links TRBV9 with TRBJ1-3; D gene ambiguous. Per the germline V gene, CDR1 is SGDLS and CDR2 is YYNGEE. Deletions cut 4 bases from V and 5 bases from J, with 13 bases between. The CDR3 totals 14 residues. The CDR3 sequence: CASSSGSSRNTIYF. The CDR3 DNA is TGTGCCAGCAGCAGCGGGAGTTCACGAAACACCATATATTTT.

The rearrangement links TRBV4-1 to TRBJ1-2; a weak D match, TRBD1 (5 bases). Germline CDR1 and CDR2: MGHRA and YSYEKL. The CDR3 loop spans 14 amino acids. V was pared by 3 bases and J by 4 bases, with 12 bases between. CDR3 nucleotides: TGCGCCAGCAGCCAGGACGGGACTGGCTATGGCTACACCTTC. This translates into CASSQDGTGYGYTF.

The CDR3 DNA reads TGTGCCAGCAGACTTCAACGGGGCACTGAAGCTTTCTTT. This gives the protein CASRLQRGTEAFF. The rearrangement joins TRBV7-8 to TRBJ1-1, with unresolved D. Germline lookup yields CDR1 SGHVS and CDR2 FQNEAQ. CDR3 length equals 13 residues. V was pared by 6 bases and J by 4 bases, with 12 bases between.

V and J are TRBV28 and TRBJ2-1, with D unclear. There are 12 residues in the CDR3. Germline V CDR1 and CDR2: MDHEN, SYDVKM. Trimming took 6 bases from V and 2 from J, leaving 5 bases between them. CDR3 nucleotide sequence: TGTGCCAGCAGCCTACCCTACAATGAGCAGTTCTTC. It codes for CASSLPYNEQFF.

The chain joins TRBV6-6 to TRBJ2-1, with 8 bases aligning to TRBD1. Germline V gene data show CDR1 as MNHNY and CDR2 as SVGAGI (reference sequence). Trimming took 4 bases from V and 6 from J; bases not matched to a gene: 11. The CDR3 is 16 amino acids. The CDR3 region has the DNA TGTGCCAGCAGTTCGCCGGACAGGGAGGTTGGCAATGAGCAGTTCTTC. Its translation: CASSSPDREVGNEQFF.

The chain employs TRBV6-1 and TRBJ1-4, with 10 bases fitting TRBD1. Germline V gene lookup returns CDR1 MNHNS and CDR2 SASEGT. V shed 4 bases and J 7 bases; nucleotides not matched to a gene: 6. The CDR3 is made up of 15 amino acids. The CDR3, as DNA: TGTGCCAGCAGTGGACAGGGGGCCGGGGTTGAAAAACTGTTTTTT. Its protein product is CASSGQGAGVEKLFF.

The chain couples TRBV7-2 to TRBJ1-2; 7 nucleotides line up with TRBD1. Per the germline V gene, CDR1 is SGHTA and CDR2 is FQGNSA. The CDR3 consists of 14 residues. Trimming at V came to 7 bases and at J to 4 bases, leaving 9 bases not matched to a gene. CDR3 region: CASTPGSGGYGYTF. In nucleotides, the CDR3 is TGTGCCAGCACCCCGGGATCAGGGGGCTATGGCTACACCTTC.

This clone was found a few times. The chain couples TRBV30 to TRBJ1-1, with no clear D. V was cut by 4 bases and J by 1 base, with 7 bases left in between. Germline V gene lookup returns CDR1 GTSNPN and CDR2 SVGIG (reference sequence). The CDR3 runs 12 residues. The CDR3: CAWKGTNTEAFF. CDR3 nucleotide sequence: TGTGCCTGGAAAGGCACGAACACTGAAGCTTTCTTT. Combining the CDR3 with reference TRBV30 and TRBJ1-1 gives the whole variable domain SQTIHQWPATLVQPVGSPLSLECTVEGTSNPNLYWYRQAAGRGLQLLFYSVGIGQISSEVPQNLSASRPQDRQFILSSKKLLLSDSGFYLCAWKGTNTEAFFGQGTRLTVV.

This clone showed up just once. This chain links TRBV6-5 with TRBJ2-1; D unresolved. Trimming shortened V by 2 bases and J by 4 bases, and 9 bases separated the two germline ends. CDR3 length: 14 amino acids. Germline CDR1 reads MNHEY; CDR2 reads SVGAGI. Here the CDR3 reads CASSYLVTYNEQFF. CDR3 nucleotide sequence: TGTGCCAGCAGTTACCTTGTTACATACAATGAGCAGTTCTTC.

This clone was picked up one time. The chain employs TRBV6-6 and TRBJ2-2; D is possibly TRBD1 or TRBD2 (5 bases each). V lost 0 bases to trimming and J lost 6 bases, with 14 bases between them. In germline, CDR1 is MNHNY, CDR2 SVGAGI (reference sequence). This CDR3 region has 16 residues. CDR3 nucleotide sequence: TGTGCCAGCAGTTACTCCCCCGGGGCAGCTCCCGGGGAGCTGTTTTTT. Its protein product is CASSYSPGAAPGELFF.

As regards this clone: The final CDR3 position lacks the conserved phenylalanine or tryptophan, pointing to a likely read error. No DNA is shown, since the ends of the CDR3 on it are uncertain; the CDR3 is the one TCRdb lists. V usage is TRBV21-1 and J usage is TRBJ2-7. TRBV21-1 is a recognized pseudogene. Inclusive of both ends, the CDR3 amounts to 10 amino acids. The CDR3 spells CASSRGAPDL.

The rearrangement joins TRBV30 to TRBJ2-7; no reliable D call. Germline V lookup: CDR1 GTSNPN, CDR2 SVGIG (reference sequence). The CDR3 sequence is 16 residues long. Trimming stripped 0 bases from V and 3 bases from J, with 18 bases between. The CDR3 loop reads CAWSVQYPPRVYEQYF. In DNA, the CDR3 is TGTGCCTGGAGTGTACAGTACCCTCCCAGAGTCTACGAGCAGTACTTC.

V and J are TRBV19 and TRBJ2-2; perhaps TRBD1 as D (7 bases). This CDR3 is 16 amino acids long. Germline CDR1 and CDR2: LNHDA and SQIVND (reference sequence). V lost 5 bases and J 5 bases, leaving 18 bases between the germline ends. The CDR3 DNA reads TGTGCCAGTAGTTTACTCCCGACAGGGAGGACCGGGGAGCTGTTTTTT. Its translation: CASSLLPTGRTGELFF.

This clone was detected only once. The chain joins TRBV7-9 to TRBJ2-3, with TRBD2 matching over 10 bases. V lost 3 bases to trimming and J lost 6 bases; unmatched junction nucleotides: 9. Germline lookup yields CDR1 SEHNR and CDR2 FQNEAQ (reference sequence). There are 16 residues in the CDR3. The CDR3 DNA follows: TGTGCCAGCAGCTTCGAACTAGCGGGGTTGAGGGATACGCAGTATTTT. It is translated as CASSFELAGLRDTQYF.

The chain combines TRBV30 with TRBJ2-2; a weak D match, TRBD2 (7 bases). From germline, CDR1 is GTSNPN and CDR2 SVGIG (reference sequence). The CDR3 totals 16 residues. The ends were cut back, 0 bases at V and 1 base at J, with 12 bases in the middle. The chain's CDR3 is CAWSVGRGQNTGELFF. CDR3 nucleotide sequence: TGTGCCTGGAGTGTAGGGCGGGGGCAGAACACCGGGGAGCTGTTTTTT.

The count of this clone is one. The chain combines TRBV28 with TRBJ2-7, with 7 bases aligning to TRBD1. The V gene end was trimmed by 5 bases and the J gene end by 6 bases; junction bases not matched to a gene: 7. CDR1 is MDHEN, CDR2 SYDVKM, per germline. This CDR3 comprises 13 residues. The CDR3 sequence: CASSLPTGPEQYF. The DNA of the CDR3 is TGTGCCAGCAGTCTCCCGACAGGGCCCGAGCAGTACTTC.

This clone was observed a few times. CDR3: CSVGPGLAEKISYNEQFF. In nucleotides, the CDR3 is TGCAGCGTAGGTCCAGGGCTAGCGGAAAAAATCTCCTACAATGAGCAGTTCTTC. The chain carries TRBV29-1 and TRBJ2-1; TRBD2 matches 7 bases. Germline assignment: CDR1 SQVTM and CDR2 ANQGSEA. CDR3 length equals 18 residues. V lost 6 bases, J lost 0 bases, and 17 bases stayed unmatched.

The V and J genes are TRBV5-1 and TRBJ2-2, with TRBD2 identical over 15 bases. Germline CDR1 SGHRS, CDR2 YFSETQ. V was clipped by 2 bases and J by 5 bases; unmatched bases: 10. CDR3 length equals 19 residues. The CDR3 DNA reads as TGCGCCAGCAGCTTACCGTATCCGGGACTAGCGGGAGGTACCGGGGAGCTGTTTTTT. Residues: CASSLPYPGLAGGTGELFF. Complete variable domain (other parts from reference TRBV5-1 and TRBJ2-2): KAGVTQTPRYLIKTRGQQVTLSCSPISGHRSVSWYQQTPGQGLQFLFEYFSETQRNKGNFPGRFSGRQFSNSRSEMNVSTLELGDSALYLCASSLPYPGLAGGTGELFFGEGSRLTVL.

This chain links TRBV9 with TRBJ2-7, with 10 bases aligning to TRBD2. The V gene's germline CDR1 is SGDLS and CDR2 YYNGEE. This CDR3 spans 15 amino acids. The ends lost 0 bases at V and 6 bases at J; junction bases unmatched: 6. CDR3 coding DNA: TGTGCCAGCAGCGTAGAGAGCGGGAGGGCCGGCGAGCAGTACTTC. It specifies CASSVESGRAGEQYF.

The chain combines TRBV19 with TRBJ1-2; 9 bases map to TRBD1. Germline V gives CDR1 LNHDA, CDR2 SQIVND (reference sequence). V lost 4 bases, J lost 2 bases, and 11 bases stayed unmatched. This CDR3 has 17 amino acids. The CDR3 protein is CASSRGTGGAGNYGYTF. The CDR3 DNA reads TGTGCCAGTAGTAGGGGAACAGGGGGCGCAGGAAACTATGGCTACACCTTC. The full variable domain, completed using reference TRBV19 and TRBJ1-2, is DGGITQSPKYLFRKEGQNVTLSCEQNLNHDAMYWYRQDPGQGLRLIYYSQIVNDFQKGDIAEGYSVSREKKESFPLTVTSAQKNPTAFYLCASSRGTGGAGNYGYTFGSGTRLTVV.

V is TRBV5-6 and J is TRBJ2-1; 8 bases are a match to TRBD2. This CDR3 spans 14 amino acids. Germline V gene lookup returns CDR1 SGHDT and CDR2 YYEEEE. J gave up 12 bases and V 4 bases, and 12 bases lay outside the gene matches. As DNA, the CDR3 is TGTGCCAGCAGCCACGGTTCGAGCGGGAGCTCGCAGTTCTTC. It is translated as CASSHGSSGSSQFF.

The chain has TRBV6-1 and TRBJ1-4; perhaps TRBD1 as D (5 bases). V lost 1 base and J 0 bases, leaving 15 bases between the germline ends. This CDR3 comprises 18 residues. Germline values: CDR1 MNHNS, CDR2 SASEGT. The CDR3 spells CASSEGRLVTATNEKLFF. CDR3 nucleotide sequence: TGTGCCAGCAGTGAAGGTCGACTAGTGACAGCAACTAATGAAAAACTGTTTTTT.

The chain has TRBV7-9 and TRBJ1-2, with TRBD1 matching 7 bases. This CDR3 has 14 amino acids. Germline V lookup: CDR1 SEHNR, CDR2 FQNEAQ (reference sequence). The junction had 11 bases not matched to a gene; V was cut back by 5 bases and J by 8 bases. Here the CDR3 reads CASSARGTAEGYTF. CDR3 DNA: TGTGCCAGCAGCGCACGCGGGACAGCTGAAGGCTACACCTTC.